This TCR beta chain is drawn from a study of blood T cell repertoires in COVID-19. Repertoires were generated with immunoSEQ multiplex PCR, while TCRdb's copy carries only in-frame clones and drops some. The table lists 290,000 or so clones, approximately 78% of them singletons. At least ten counts were recorded for this clone. The CDR3 totals 13 residues. The germline V gene has CDR1 SGHAT and CDR2 FQNNGV. Trimming cost V 0 bases and J 3 bases, with 5 bases left between them. The specimen was PBMCs or T cells enriched from blood (not recorded which). The rearrangement joins TRBV11-2 to TRBJ1-2; D is unresolved. This TCR derives from a man aged 40-49 years who had been exposed to COVID-19. The CDR3, as DNA: TGTGCCAGCAGCTTAGAATTAGACTATGGCTACACCTTC. Protein product: CASSLELDYGYTF.